Shown below are 11 T cell receptor beta chains from a single sample sequenced in a study of T cells after yellow fever vaccination. One entry per CDR3 protein results from TCRdb running MiXCR on the 5' RACE reads. The sample holds about 370,000 distinct CDR3 sequences; around a tenth are singletons and the top ten take more than 15%. The sequencing here drew on PBMCs, taken on the day of the first yellow fever vaccination. The receptors were gathered from a man between 18 and 35 years old who received the YFV17D yellow fever vaccine.

This clonotype turned up a few times. The chain has TRBV29-1 and TRBJ1-1, with D possibly matching TRBD1 (5 bases). Trimming left V 6 bases short and J 5 bases short, with 25 bases between. Per germline, CDR1 SQVTM and CDR2 ANQGSEA. The CDR3 length is 16 residues. CDR3 loop: CSVQVNQPRWGTEAFF. The DNA for the CDR3 is TGCAGCGTCCAAGTTAATCAACCCCGGTGGGGGACTGAAGCTTTCTTT. The complete variable domain, with remaining parts taken from reference TRBV29-1 and TRBJ1-1, reads SAVISQKPSRDICQRGTSLTIQCQVDSQVTMMFWYRQQPGQSLTLIATANQGSEATYESGFVIDKFPISRPNLTFSTLTVSNMSPEDSSIYLCSVQVNQPRWGTEAFFGQGTRLTVV.

This clonotype came up many times. J is TRBJ1-2 and V is TRBV7-2; D not resolved. CDR3 length equals 13 residues. Germline V gene lookup returns CDR1 SGHTA and CDR2 FQGNSA. Trimming cost V 5 bases and J 8 bases, with 15 bases left between them. CDR3 sequence: CASSPDASWGYTF. The CDR3 DNA reads as TGTGCCAGCAGCCCTGACGCATCATGGGGCTACACCTTC.

J is TRBJ2-1 and V is TRBV3-1; TRBD2 is a possible D gene (6 bases). The CDR3 loop spans 12 amino acids. Germline V lookup: CDR1 LGHDT, CDR2 YNNKEL (reference sequence). The ends were cut back, 8 bases at V and 9 bases at J, with 14 bases in the middle. The CDR3 here is CASLGGVGEQFF. The CDR3 DNA follows: TGTGCCAGCCTTGGAGGGGTGGGTGAGCAGTTCTTC.

Many counts were recorded for this clonotype. The chain recombines TRBV5-6 with TRBJ2-3, with D possibly matching TRBD2 (7 bases). V lost 3 bases and J lost 4, with 18 bases in between. The V gene's germline CDR1 is SGHDT and CDR2 YYEEEE. The CDR3 extends over 16 amino acids. The CDR3 reads CASSSFLGGGPDTQYF. The CDR3 region has the DNA TGTGCCAGCAGCTCCTTCCTCGGCGGGGGCCCAGATACGCAGTATTTT.

This clonotype was counted only a few times. The V gene is TRBV20-1, the J gene TRBJ2-7, with TRBD1 matching 8 bases. CDR1 and CDR2 from the germline V gene are DFQATT and SNEGSKA (reference sequence). Trimming took 6 bases from V and 4 from J; bases not matched to a gene: 8. This CDR3 has 13 amino acids. The DNA of the CDR3 is TGCAGTGCCAGAAACAGGGGGGAGTACGAGCAGTACGTC. It specifies CSARNRGEYEQYV.

This clonotype was seen a handful of times. V gene TRBV7-9 combines with J gene TRBJ2-5, with 10 bases fitting TRBD2. With V trimmed by 5 bases and J by 7 bases, 13 bases remained unmatched. The germline gives CDR1 SEHNR, CDR2 FQNEAQ (reference sequence). This CDR3 has 16 amino acids. This CDR3 is CASSPWSSGGLGTQYF. In DNA, the CDR3 is TGTGCCAGCAGCCCCTGGTCTAGCGGGGGCCTCGGGACCCAGTACTTC.

The chain has TRBV25-1 and TRBJ2-2; D gene uncertain. Deletions cut 0 bases from V and 10 bases from J, with 9 bases between. This CDR3 contains 13 residues. Germline V gene sequence: CDR1 MGHDK, CDR2 SYGVNS. CDR3 amino acids: CASSEYGAEELFF. The CDR3 DNA reads as TGTGCCAGCAGTGAATATGGCGCCGAGGAGCTGTTTTTT.

In this sample, this clonotype turned up a few times. The chain is built from TRBV7-9 and TRBJ2-3, with no clear D. From germline, CDR1 is SEHNR and CDR2 FQNEAQ (reference sequence). This CDR3 region has 15 residues. The germline V and J ends were trimmed by 2 bases and 0 bases, with 9 bases remaining between them. The CDR3 DNA reads as TGTGCCAGCAGCTTAAGTAGGCTCAGCACAGATACGCAGTATTTT. This translates into CASSLSRLSTDTQYF.

This clonotype has more than one count but fewer than ten. The V call is TRBV20-1, the J call TRBJ2-5; TRBD2 agrees at 10 bases. Germline V lookup: CDR1 DFQATT, CDR2 SNEGSKA (reference sequence). The V and J ends lost 3 bases and 4 bases, in that order; junction bases with no gene match: 5. The CDR3 sequence is 14 residues long. DNA of the CDR3: TGCAGTGCTAGGCGAGCGGGGGGGCCAGAGACCCAGTACTTC. Encoded protein: CSARRAGGPETQYF.

The V call is TRBV6-2 or TRBV6-3, the J call TRBJ2-5, with D tentatively TRBD2 (5 bases). The CDR3 spans 15 residues. Germline V gene sequence: CDR1 MNHEY, CDR2 SVGEGT. The V and J ends lost 1 base and 7 bases respectively, with 16 bases between them. CDR3 DNA: TGTGCCAGCAGTTACTGGGCTAGCCCACCGGGGACCCAGTACTTC. Its protein is CASSYWASPPGTQYF.

This clonotype has more than one count but fewer than ten. J is TRBJ2-6 and V is TRBV13, with 8 nucleotides matching TRBD1. This CDR3 is 19 amino acids long. The V and J ends lost 5 bases and 0 bases, in that order; junction bases with no gene match: 12. Germline lookup yields CDR1 PRHDT and CDR2 FYEKMQ (reference sequence). CDR3 residues: CASSPSGQGPPSGANVLTF. DNA for the CDR3: TGTGCCAGCAGCCCTTCTGGACAGGGCCCTCCCTCTGGGGCCAACGTCCTGACTTTC.